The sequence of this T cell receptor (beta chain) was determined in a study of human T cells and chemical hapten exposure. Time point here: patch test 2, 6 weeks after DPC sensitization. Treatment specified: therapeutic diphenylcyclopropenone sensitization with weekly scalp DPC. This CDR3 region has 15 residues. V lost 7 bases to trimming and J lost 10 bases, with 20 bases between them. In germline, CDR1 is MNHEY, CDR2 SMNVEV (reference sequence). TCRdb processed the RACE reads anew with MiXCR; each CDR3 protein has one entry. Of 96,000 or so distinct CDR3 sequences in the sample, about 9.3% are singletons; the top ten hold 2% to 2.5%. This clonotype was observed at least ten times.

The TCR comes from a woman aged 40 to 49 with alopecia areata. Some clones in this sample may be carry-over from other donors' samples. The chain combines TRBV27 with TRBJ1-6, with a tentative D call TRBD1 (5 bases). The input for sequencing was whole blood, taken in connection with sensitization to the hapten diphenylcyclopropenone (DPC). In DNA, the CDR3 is TGTGCCAGCAAAACACAGGCGGTGGGCAGGTCACCCCTCCACTTT. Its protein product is CASKTQAVGRSPLHF.